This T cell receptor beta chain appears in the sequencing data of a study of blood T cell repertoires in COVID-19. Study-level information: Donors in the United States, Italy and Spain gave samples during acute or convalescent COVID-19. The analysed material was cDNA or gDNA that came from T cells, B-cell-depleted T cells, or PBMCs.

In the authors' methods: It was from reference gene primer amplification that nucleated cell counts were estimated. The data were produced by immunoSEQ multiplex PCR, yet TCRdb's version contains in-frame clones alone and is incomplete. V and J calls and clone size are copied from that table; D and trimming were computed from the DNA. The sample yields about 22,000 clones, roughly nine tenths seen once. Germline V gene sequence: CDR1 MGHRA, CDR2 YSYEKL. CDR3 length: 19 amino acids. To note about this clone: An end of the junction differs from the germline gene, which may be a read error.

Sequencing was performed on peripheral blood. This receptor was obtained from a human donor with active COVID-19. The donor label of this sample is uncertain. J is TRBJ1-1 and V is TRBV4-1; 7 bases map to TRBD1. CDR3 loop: CASSHDLAGTATPNSEAFF. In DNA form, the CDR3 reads TGCGCCAGCAGCCATGATCTTGCCGGGACAGCAACTCCGAACAGTGAAGCTTTCTTT.